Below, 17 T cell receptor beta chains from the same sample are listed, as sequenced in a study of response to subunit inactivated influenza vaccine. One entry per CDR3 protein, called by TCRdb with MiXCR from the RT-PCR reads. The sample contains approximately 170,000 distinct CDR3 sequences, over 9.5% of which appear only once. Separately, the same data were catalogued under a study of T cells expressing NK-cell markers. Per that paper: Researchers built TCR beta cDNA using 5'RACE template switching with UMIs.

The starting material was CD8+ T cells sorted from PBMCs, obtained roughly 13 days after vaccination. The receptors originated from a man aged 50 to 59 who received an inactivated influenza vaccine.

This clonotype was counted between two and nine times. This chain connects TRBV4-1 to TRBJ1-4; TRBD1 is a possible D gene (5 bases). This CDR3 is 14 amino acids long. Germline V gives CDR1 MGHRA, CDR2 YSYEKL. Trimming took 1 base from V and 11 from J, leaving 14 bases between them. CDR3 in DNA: TGCGCCAGCAGCCAAGTAGACAGAGGGGCCAAACTGTTTTTT. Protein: CASSQVDRGAKLFF.

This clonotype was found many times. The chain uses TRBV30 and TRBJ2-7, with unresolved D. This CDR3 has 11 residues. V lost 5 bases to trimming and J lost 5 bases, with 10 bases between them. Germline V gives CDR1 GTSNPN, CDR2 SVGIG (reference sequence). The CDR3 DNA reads TGTGCCTGGGAAGGTGGGGACGAGCAGTACTTC. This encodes CAWEGGDEQYF.

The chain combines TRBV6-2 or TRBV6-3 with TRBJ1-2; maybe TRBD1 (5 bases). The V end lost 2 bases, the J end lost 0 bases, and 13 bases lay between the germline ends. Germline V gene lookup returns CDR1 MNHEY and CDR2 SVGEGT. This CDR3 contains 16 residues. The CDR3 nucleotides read TGTGCCAGCAGTTACCGAGTGGGGGATCCTAACTATGGCTACACCTTC. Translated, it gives CASSYRVGDPNYGYTF.

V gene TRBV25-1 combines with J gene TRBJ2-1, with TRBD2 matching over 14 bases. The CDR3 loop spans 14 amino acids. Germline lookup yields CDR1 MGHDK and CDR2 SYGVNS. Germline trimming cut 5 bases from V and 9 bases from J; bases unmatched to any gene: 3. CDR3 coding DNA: TGTGCCAGCAGTAGGACTAGCGGGGGGATTGAGCAGTTCTTC. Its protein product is CASSRTSGGIEQFF. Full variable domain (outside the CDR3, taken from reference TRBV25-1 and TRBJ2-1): EADIYQTPRYLVIGTGKKITLECSQTMGHDKMYWYQQDPGMELHLIHYSYGVNSTEKGDLSSESTVSRIRTEHFPLTLESARPSHTSQYLCASSRTSGGIEQFFGPGTRLTVL.

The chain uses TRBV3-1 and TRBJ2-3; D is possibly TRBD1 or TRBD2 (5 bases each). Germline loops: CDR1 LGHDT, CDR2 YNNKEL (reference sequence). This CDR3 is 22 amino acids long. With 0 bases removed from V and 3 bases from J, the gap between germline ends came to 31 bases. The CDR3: CASSQDLLTGPKDRKGTDTQYF. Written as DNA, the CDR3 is TGTGCCAGCAGCCAAGATCTCCTTACGGGACCAAAAGATAGAAAAGGAACAGATACGCAGTATTTT.

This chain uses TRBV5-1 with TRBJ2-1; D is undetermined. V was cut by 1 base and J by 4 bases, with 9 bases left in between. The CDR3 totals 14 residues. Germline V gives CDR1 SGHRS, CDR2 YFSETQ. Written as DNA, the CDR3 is TGCGCCAGCAGCTTGACGGAACTTTACAATGAGCAGTTCTTC. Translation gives CASSLTELYNEQFF.

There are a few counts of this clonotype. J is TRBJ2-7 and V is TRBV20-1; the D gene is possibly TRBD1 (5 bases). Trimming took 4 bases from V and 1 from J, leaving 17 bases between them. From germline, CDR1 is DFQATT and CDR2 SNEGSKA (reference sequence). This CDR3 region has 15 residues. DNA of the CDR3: TGCAGTGCTACCAGGTGGTCAGGGTATTCCTACGAGCAGTACTTC. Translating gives CSATRWSGYSYEQYF.

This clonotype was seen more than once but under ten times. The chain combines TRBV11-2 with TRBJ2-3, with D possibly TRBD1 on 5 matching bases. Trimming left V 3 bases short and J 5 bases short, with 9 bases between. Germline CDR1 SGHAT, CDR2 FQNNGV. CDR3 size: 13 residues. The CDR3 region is CASSFHRIDTQYF. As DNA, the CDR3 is TGTGCCAGCAGCTTTCACAGGATAGATACGCAGTATTTT.

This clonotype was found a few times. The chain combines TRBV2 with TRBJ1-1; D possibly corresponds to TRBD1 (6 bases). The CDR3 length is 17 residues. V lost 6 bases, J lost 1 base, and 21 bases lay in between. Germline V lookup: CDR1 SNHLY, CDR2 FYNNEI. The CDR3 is CASSSSRGAGENTEAFF. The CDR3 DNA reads TGTGCCAGCAGCTCCTCCCGGGGGGCGGGGGAGAACACTGAAGCTTTCTTT.

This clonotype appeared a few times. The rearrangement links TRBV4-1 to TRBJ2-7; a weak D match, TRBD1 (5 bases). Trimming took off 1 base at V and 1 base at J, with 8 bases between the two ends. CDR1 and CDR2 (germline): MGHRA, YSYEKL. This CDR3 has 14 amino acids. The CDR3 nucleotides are TGCGCCAGCAGCCAAGGGGGCGCTTCCTACGAGCAGTACTTC. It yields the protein CASSQGGASYEQYF.

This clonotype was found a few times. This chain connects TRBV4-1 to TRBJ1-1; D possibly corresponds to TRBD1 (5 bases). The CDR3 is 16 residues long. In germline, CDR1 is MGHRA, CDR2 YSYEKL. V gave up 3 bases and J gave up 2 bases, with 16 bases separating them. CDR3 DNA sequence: TGCGCCAGCAGCCAGCTTTTGGGACCGAGCAACACTGAAGCTTTCTTT. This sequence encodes CASSQLLGPSNTEAFF.

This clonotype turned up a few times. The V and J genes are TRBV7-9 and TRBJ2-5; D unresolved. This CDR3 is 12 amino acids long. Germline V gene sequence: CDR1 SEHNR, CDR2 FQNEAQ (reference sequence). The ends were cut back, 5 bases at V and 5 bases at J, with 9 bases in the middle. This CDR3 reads CASSEETETQYF. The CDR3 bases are TGTGCCAGCAGCGAGGAGACGGAGACCCAGTACTTC.

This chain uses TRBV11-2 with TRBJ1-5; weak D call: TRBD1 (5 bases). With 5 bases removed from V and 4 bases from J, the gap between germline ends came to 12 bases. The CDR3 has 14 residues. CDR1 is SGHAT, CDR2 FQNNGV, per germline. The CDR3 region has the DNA TGTGCCAGCAGCAGAGGACACTTAAATCAGCCCCAGCATTTT. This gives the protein CASSRGHLNQPQHF.

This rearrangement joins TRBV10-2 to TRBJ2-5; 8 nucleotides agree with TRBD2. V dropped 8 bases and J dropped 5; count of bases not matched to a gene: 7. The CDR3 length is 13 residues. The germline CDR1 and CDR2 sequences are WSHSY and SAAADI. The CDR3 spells CASSGGPGETQYF. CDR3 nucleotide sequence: TGCGCCAGCTCGGGGGGGCCGGGGGAGACCCAGTACTTC.

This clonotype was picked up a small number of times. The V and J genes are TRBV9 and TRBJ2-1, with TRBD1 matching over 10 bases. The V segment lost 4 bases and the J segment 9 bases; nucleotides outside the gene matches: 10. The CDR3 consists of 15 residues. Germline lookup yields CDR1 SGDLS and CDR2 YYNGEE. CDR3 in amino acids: CASSSSGTGDGEQFF. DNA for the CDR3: TGTGCCAGCAGCAGTAGCGGGACAGGGGACGGTGAGCAGTTCTTC.

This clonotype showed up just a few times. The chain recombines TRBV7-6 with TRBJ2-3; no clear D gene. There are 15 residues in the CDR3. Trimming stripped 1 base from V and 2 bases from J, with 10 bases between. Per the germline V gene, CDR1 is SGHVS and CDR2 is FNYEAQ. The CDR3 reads CASSLGAGYTDTQYF. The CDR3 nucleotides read TGTGCCAGCAGCTTAGGTGCCGGATACACAGATACGCAGTATTTT.

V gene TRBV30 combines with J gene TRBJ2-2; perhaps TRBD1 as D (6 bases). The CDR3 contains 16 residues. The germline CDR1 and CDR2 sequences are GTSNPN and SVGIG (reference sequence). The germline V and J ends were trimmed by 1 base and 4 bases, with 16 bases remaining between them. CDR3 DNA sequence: TGTGCCTGGAGTGGGAGGTTGGGGGCCGGCACCGGGGAGCTGTTTTTT. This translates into CAWSGRLGAGTGELFF.